These 25 T cell receptor beta chains were sequenced from one sample in a study of T cells in Graves' hyperthyroidism and ophthalmopathy. Regions amplified from RNA transcripts were the TCR beta CDR3 regions. With the HTBI primer set, the TCR CDR3 went through a first round of RT-PCR. TCRdb fed the multiplex PCR reads into MiXCR, producing one record per CDR3 protein. The data hold around 300,000 distinct CDR3 sequences, with less than 30% observed a single time. Specimen: blood. These receptors all come from a man aged 35-49 years with Graves' hyperthyroidism that later progressed to Graves' ophthalmopathy.

This clonotype was recorded at least ten times. The chain employs TRBV18 and TRBJ2-2; D might be TRBD2 (5 bases). Trimming took off 3 bases at V and 6 bases at J, with 11 bases between the two ends. This CDR3 is built from 14 residues. Germline assignment: CDR1 KGHSH and CDR2 LQKENI. CDR3 region: CASSPPSGSGELFF. The CDR3, as DNA: TGTGCCAGCTCACCGCCTTCGGGGTCCGGGGAGCTGTTTTTT.

This clonotype has a handful of counts. It may be a read error: a sequence one base away is much more abundant. The chain links TRBV2 to TRBJ2-2, with TRBD1 identical over 8 bases. The CDR3 is 14 amino acids. Germline CDR1 and CDR2: SNHLY and FYNNEI. CDR3 amino acids: CVSNGQGRAGELFF. CDR3 coding DNA: TGTGTCAGCAACGGACAGGGTAGGGCCGGGGAGCTGTTTTTT.

The chain links TRBV10-3 to TRBJ2-5, with D possibly being TRBD1 (6 bases). V shed 11 bases and J shed 5 bases, with 18 bases lying between them. Germline V gives CDR1 ENHRY, CDR2 SYGVKD. The CDR3 totals 13 residues. The CDR3 region is CAAKSRGGETQYF. CDR3 DNA: TGTGCCGCCAAAAGCAGGGGCGGCGAGACCCAGTACTTC.

This clonotype was seen ten or more times. The V and J genes are TRBV7-8 and TRBJ2-2; 8 nucleotides line up with TRBD1. With 5 bases clipped from V and 5 bases from J, the junction kept 4 bases outside the gene matches. The CDR3 consists of 14 residues. CDR1 is SGHVS, CDR2 FQNEAQ, per germline. The CDR3 sequence: CASSRTGHTGELFF. For the CDR3, the DNA is TGTGCCAGCAGCCGGACAGGGCATACCGGGGAGCTGTTTTTT.

This clonotype has ten or more counts. The gene calls are TRBV19 and TRBJ2-7, with 7 bases aligning to TRBD1. This CDR3 comprises 14 residues. The junction had 13 bases not matched to a gene; V was cut back by 10 bases and J by 4 bases. Per the germline V gene, CDR1 is LNHDA and CDR2 is SQIVND (reference sequence). The CDR3 loop reads CATRSGQRKYEQYF. The CDR3 DNA reads TGTGCCACCCGGTCGGGACAGAGAAAGTACGAGCAGTACTTC.

The V gene is TRBV6-2 or TRBV6-3, the J gene TRBJ2-7, with a tentative D call TRBD2 (5 bases). This CDR3 region has 13 residues. Germline assignment: CDR1 MNHEY and CDR2 SVGEGT. The V and J ends lost 4 bases and 2 bases respectively, with 9 bases between them. The CDR3 sequence: CASSSEGTYEQYF. CDR3 sequence (DNA): TGTGCCAGCAGTTCAGAGGGAACCTACGAGCAGTACTTC.

This clonotype was counted only a few times. The chain combines TRBV28 with TRBJ2-7, with 8 bases fitting TRBD2. The germline CDR1 and CDR2 sequences are MDHEN and SYDVKM. The CDR3 has 13 residues. Trimming took 6 bases from V and 7 from J; bases not matched to a gene: 8. CDR3 DNA sequence: TGTGCCAGCAGGACTAGCGAGAGCTTGGAGCAGTACTTC. It yields the protein CASRTSESLEQYF.

This clonotype was detected many times. V gene TRBV6-5 combines with J gene TRBJ1-2, with 7 bases identical to TRBD1. CDR3 length: 15 residues. Germline V gene lookup returns CDR1 MNHEY and CDR2 SVGAGI. V lost 0 bases and J lost 8; bases outside the gene matches: 9. The CDR3 coding sequence is TGTGCCAGCAGTTACTCCGGGACAGACGTTCGAGGCTACACCTTC. Translating gives CASSYSGTDVRGYTF.

The chain is built from TRBV6-2 or TRBV6-3 and TRBJ2-7; 10 positions agree with TRBD1. With V trimmed by 1 base and J by 3 bases, 6 bases remained unmatched. The CDR3 is made up of 16 amino acids. From germline, CDR1 is MNHEY and CDR2 SVGEGT. CDR3 amino acids: CASSYYSGTGVYEQYF. CDR3 nucleotide sequence: TGTGCCAGCAGTTACTATTCCGGGACAGGGGTCTACGAGCAGTACTTC.

This clonotype was seen ten or more times. J is TRBJ2-7 and V is TRBV5-1; D remains unclear. The germline CDR1 and CDR2 sequences are SGHRS and YFSETQ. The CDR3 sequence is 17 residues long. V gave up 2 bases and J gave up 4 bases, with 22 bases separating them. The CDR3 nucleotides read TGCGCCAGCAGCTTTAGCAATGGATCCCAGATCGCATACGAGCAGTACTTC. Protein product: CASSFSNGSQIAYEQYF.

This clonotype was observed at least ten times. CDR3 sequence reads: CASSPGVGSNQPQHF. In nucleotides, the CDR3 is TGTGCCAGCAGTCCAGGGGTTGGGAGCAATCAGCCCCAGCATTTT. This sequence joins TRBV12-3 or TRBV12-4 and TRBJ1-5, with a weak D call TRBD1 (6 bases). The CDR3 is 15 residues long. Between the trimmed V and J ends, which lost 5 bases and 1 base, there was a span of 12 bases.

This clonotype was counted at least ten times. The chain links TRBV9 to TRBJ2-3; TRBD2 matches 9 bases. Germline CDR1 SGDLS, CDR2 YYNGEE. The CDR3 runs to 17 residues. Unmatched junction bases numbered 6, after V lost 1 base and J lost 0 bases. The CDR3 loop reads CASSVLSGRTSTDTQYF. The DNA of the CDR3 is TGTGCCAGCAGCGTATTGAGCGGGAGGACTAGCACAGATACGCAGTATTTT.

The table lists this clonotype with many counts. J is TRBJ2-6 and V is TRBV29-1; D gene unclear. The V end was cut by 5 bases, the J end by 6 bases, with 5 bases between. The CDR3 is 11 amino acids. Germline values: CDR1 SQVTM, CDR2 ANQGSEA. CDR3: CSVREANVLTF. The CDR3 DNA reads as TGCAGCGTTCGAGAGGCCAACGTCCTGACTTTC.

This clonotype has more than one count but fewer than ten. The CDR3 spells CASGSPPSGTGWTGANVLTF. The CDR3 nucleotides are TGTGCTAGTGGTTCTCCCCCGTCCGGGACAGGGTGGACTGGGGCCAACGTCCTGACTTTC. The V gene is TRBV12-5, the J gene TRBJ2-6, with TRBD1 matching 9 bases. V was pared by 4 bases and J by 2 bases, with 15 bases of the junction left unmatched. Looked up from germline, CDR1 is LGHNT and CDR2 is FRNRAP. The CDR3 has 20 amino acids.

The CDR3 region has the DNA TGCGCCAGCAGCCCGGACACGAACACCGGGGAGCTGTTTTTT. It yields the protein CASSPDTNTGELFF. This chain joins TRBV5-1 and TRBJ2-2; D perhaps matches TRBD1 (5 bases). Per germline, CDR1 SGHRS and CDR2 YFSETQ. This CDR3 is 14 amino acids long. The ends were cut back, 4 bases at V and 0 bases at J, with 7 bases in the middle.

In its sample, this clonotype was seen many times. The J gene is TRBJ2-7, the V gene TRBV12-3 or TRBV12-4; TRBD2 is a possible D gene (5 bases). V shed 3 bases and J shed 0 bases, with 6 bases lying between them. CDR3 length equals 13 residues. The CDR3 coding sequence is TGTGCCAGCAGTTTTCGGGACTCCTACGAGCAGTACTTC. This translates into CASSFRDSYEQYF.

As for this clonotype: One end of the junction varies from germline; a read error may be responsible. The rearrangement uses TRBV19 and TRBJ2-7; 12 bases line up with TRBD1. The CDR3 covers 17 residues. Germline V gene data show CDR1 as LNHDA and CDR2 as SQIVND (reference sequence). The CDR3 region is CASSTLPGQGAIGELYF. Written as DNA, the CDR3 is TGTGCCAGTAGTACACTACCGGGACAGGGGGCTATCGGGGAGCTGTACTTC.

The table lists this clonotype with a few counts. The chain uses TRBV5-1 and TRBJ2-5, with 13 bases lining up with TRBD2. CDR3 length: 17 residues. Germline V gene sequence: CDR1 SGHRS, CDR2 YFSETQ. J was trimmed by 2 bases and V by 2 bases; bases with no gene match: 6. This chain's CDR3 is CASSFWTSGGSQETQYF. CDR3 DNA sequence: TGCGCCAGCAGCTTTTGGACTAGCGGGGGTTCTCAAGAGACCCAGTACTTC.

The sample holds many counts of this clonotype. The rearrangement joins TRBV7-2 to TRBJ2-5; no firm D call. This CDR3 contains 13 residues. The ends were cut back, 3 bases at V and 5 bases at J, with 10 bases in the middle. CDR1 and CDR2 (germline): SGHTA, FQGNSA. The CDR3 reads CASSFRMGETQYF. Here the CDR3 DNA reads TGTGCCAGCAGCTTCCGGATGGGGGAGACCCAGTACTTC.

This clonotype was picked up many times. The CDR3 is CSAWTDGKYEQYF. The DNA of the CDR3 is TGCAGTGCTTGGACGGACGGGAAGTACGAGCAGTACTTC. V is TRBV20-1 and J is TRBJ2-7, with D possibly being TRBD2 (5 bases). Germline loops: CDR1 DFQATT, CDR2 SNEGSKA (reference sequence). The CDR3 runs 13 residues. Trimming pared 5 bases from V and 4 bases from J, leaving 15 bases between.

This clonotype was counted many times. The CDR3 DNA reads TGTGCCAGCAGCTGGGCCGGGACCGGCCCGAGCTACGAGCAGTACTTC. Translated: CASSWAGTGPSYEQYF. This chain joins TRBV11-2 and TRBJ2-7; either TRBD1 or TRBD2 may supply D (5 bases each). Germline-derived CDR1 and CDR2 are SGHAT and FQNNGV. The CDR3 sequence is 16 residues long. V lost 4 bases, J lost 3 bases, and 19 bases lay in between. Full variable domain (missing parts from reference TRBV11-2 and TRBJ2-7): EAGVAQSPRYKIIEKRQSVAFWCNPISGHATLYWYQQILGQGPKLLIQFQNNGVVDDSQLPKDRFSAERLKGVDSTLKIQPAKLEDSAVYLCASSWAGTGPSYEQYFGPGTRLTVT.

This clonotype was observed at least ten times. The rearrangement links TRBV6-1 to TRBJ2-7; D gene uncertain. Germline values: CDR1 MNHNS, CDR2 SASEGT. Trimming removed 8 bases from V and 13 bases from J, with 15 bases in between. The CDR3 spans 10 residues. The CDR3 nucleotides read TGTGCCAGCGCGTACGCCCGGTTTTACTTC. Protein sequence: CASAYARFYF.

This clonotype was observed at least ten times. The J gene is TRBJ2-2, the V gene TRBV5-1; D might be TRBD1 (6 bases). Germline-derived CDR1 and CDR2 are SGHRS and YFSETQ. There are 16 residues in the CDR3. Trimming stripped 2 bases from V and 4 bases from J, with 15 bases between. For the CDR3, the DNA is TGCGCCAGCAGCTTATCCGCAGGGGCGGTCACCGGGGAGCTGTTTTTT. Encoded protein: CASSLSAGAVTGELFF. Variable domain in full (rest from reference TRBV5-1 and TRBJ2-2): KAGVTQTPRYLIKTRGQQVTLSCSPISGHRSVSWYQQTPGQGLQFLFEYFSETQRNKGNFPGRFSGRQFSNSRSEMNVSTLELGDSALYLCASSLSAGAVTGELFFGEGSRLTVL.

This clonotype was observed at least ten times. J is TRBJ1-1 and V is TRBV2; tentatively, D is TRBD1 (6 bases). Per germline, CDR1 SNHLY and CDR2 FYNNEI. V lost 6 bases to trimming and J lost 4 bases, with 18 bases between them. The CDR3 has 15 residues. The CDR3 sequence: CASRFDGGGSTEAFF. The CDR3 coding sequence is TGTGCCAGCAGATTCGACGGTGGGGGCAGCACTGAAGCTTTCTTT.

This clonotype was seen more than once but under ten times. The rearrangement uses TRBV6-5 and TRBJ2-7; 9 bases align to TRBD1. J lost 5 bases, V lost 2 bases, and 7 bases had no gene match. CDR3 length equals 15 residues. Germline V gene lookup returns CDR1 MNHEY and CDR2 SVGAGI. CDR3 sequence (DNA): TGTGCCAGCAGTTACGCCGGGACAGGGATCAACGAGCAGTACTTC. Amino acids: CASSYAGTGINEQYF.